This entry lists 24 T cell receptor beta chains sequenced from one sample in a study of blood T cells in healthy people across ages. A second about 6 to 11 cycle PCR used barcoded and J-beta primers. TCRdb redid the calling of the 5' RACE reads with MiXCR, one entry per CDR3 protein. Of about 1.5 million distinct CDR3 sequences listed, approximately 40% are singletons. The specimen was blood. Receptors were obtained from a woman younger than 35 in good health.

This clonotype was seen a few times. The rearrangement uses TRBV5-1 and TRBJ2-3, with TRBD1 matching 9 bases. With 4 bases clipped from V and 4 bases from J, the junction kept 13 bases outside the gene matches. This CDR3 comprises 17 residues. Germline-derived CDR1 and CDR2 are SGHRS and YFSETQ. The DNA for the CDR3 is TGCGCCAGCAGCGAAAGGCCTGGACAGGGGTGGGCAGATACGCAGTATTTT. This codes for CASSERPGQGWADTQYF.

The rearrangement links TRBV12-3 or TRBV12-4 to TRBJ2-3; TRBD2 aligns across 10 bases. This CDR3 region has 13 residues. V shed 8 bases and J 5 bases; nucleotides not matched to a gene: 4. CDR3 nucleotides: TGTGCCAGCGGACAGCGGGAGGGAGATACGCAGTATTTT. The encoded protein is CASGQREGDTQYF.

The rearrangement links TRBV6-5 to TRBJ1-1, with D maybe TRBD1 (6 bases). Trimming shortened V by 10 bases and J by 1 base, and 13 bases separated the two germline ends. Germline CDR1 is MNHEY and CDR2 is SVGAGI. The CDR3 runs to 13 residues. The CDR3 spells CAIAGGANTEAFF. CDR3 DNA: TGTGCCATCGCGGGGGGGGCGAACACTGAAGCTTTCTTT.

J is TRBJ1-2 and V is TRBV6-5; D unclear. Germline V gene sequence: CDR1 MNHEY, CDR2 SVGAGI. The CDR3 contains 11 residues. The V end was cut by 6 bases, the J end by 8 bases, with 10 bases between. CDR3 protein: CASRDNGGYTF. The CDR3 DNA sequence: TGTGCCAGCAGGGATAACGGGGGCTACACCTTC.

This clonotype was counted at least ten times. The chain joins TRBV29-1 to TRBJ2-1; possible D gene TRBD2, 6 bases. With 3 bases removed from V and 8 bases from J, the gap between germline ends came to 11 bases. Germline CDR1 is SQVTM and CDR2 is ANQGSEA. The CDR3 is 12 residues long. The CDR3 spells CSVDAGHDEQFF. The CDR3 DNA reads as TGCAGCGTTGATGCGGGGCACGATGAGCAGTTCTTC.

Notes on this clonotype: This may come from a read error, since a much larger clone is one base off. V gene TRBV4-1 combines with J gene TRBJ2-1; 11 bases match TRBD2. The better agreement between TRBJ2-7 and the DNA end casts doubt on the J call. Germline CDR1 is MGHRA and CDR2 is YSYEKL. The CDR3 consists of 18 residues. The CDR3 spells CASSPTQILAGDYNEQYF. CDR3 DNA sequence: TGCGCCAGCAGCCCAACTCAAATACTAGCGGGAGACTACAATGAGCAGTACTTC.

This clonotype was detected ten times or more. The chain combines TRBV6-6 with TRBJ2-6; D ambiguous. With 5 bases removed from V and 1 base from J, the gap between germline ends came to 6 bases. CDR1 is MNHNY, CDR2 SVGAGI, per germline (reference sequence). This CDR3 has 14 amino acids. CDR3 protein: CASSPMSGANVLTF. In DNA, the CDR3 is TGTGCCAGCAGTCCAATGTCTGGGGCCAACGTCCTGACTTTC.

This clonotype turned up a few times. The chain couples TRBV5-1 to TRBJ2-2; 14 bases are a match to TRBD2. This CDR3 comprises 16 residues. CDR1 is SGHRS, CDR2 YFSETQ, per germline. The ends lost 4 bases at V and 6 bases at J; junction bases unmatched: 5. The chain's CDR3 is CASSAGTSGSAGELFF. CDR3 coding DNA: TGCGCCAGCAGCGCCGGGACTAGCGGGAGTGCCGGGGAGCTGTTTTTT. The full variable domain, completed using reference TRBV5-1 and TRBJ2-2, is KAGVTQTPRYLIKTRGQQVTLSCSPISGHRSVSWYQQTPGQGLQFLFEYFSETQRNKGNFPGRFSGRQFSNSRSEMNVSTLELGDSALYLCASSAGTSGSAGELFFGEGSRLTVL.

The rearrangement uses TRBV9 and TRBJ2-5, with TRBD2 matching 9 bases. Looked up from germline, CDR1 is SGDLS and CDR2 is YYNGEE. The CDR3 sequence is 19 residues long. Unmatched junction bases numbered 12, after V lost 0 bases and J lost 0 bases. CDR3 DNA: TGTGCCAGCAGCGTAGCTCCGGGACTAGCCGATCAGTACCAAGAGACCCAGTACTTC. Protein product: CASSVAPGLADQYQETQYF.

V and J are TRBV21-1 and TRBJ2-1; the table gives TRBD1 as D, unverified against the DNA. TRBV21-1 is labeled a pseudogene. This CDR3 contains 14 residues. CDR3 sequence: CASRDKSSYNEQFF. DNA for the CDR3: TGTGCCAGCAGGGACAAATCCTCCTACAATGAGCAGTTCTTC.

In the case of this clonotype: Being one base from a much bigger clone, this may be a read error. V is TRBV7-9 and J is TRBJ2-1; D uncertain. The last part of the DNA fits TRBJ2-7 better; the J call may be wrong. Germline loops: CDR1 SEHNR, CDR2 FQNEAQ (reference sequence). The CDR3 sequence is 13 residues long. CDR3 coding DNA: TGTGCCAGCAGCTTACAACAAAACAATGAGCAGTACTTC. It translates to CASSLQQNNEQYF.

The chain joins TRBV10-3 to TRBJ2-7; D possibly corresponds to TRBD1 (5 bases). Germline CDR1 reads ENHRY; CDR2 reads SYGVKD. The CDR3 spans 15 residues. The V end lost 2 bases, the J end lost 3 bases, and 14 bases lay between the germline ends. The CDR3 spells CAISEDSRSLYEQYF. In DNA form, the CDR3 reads TGTGCCATCAGTGAGGACAGCCGAAGTCTCTACGAGCAGTACTTC.

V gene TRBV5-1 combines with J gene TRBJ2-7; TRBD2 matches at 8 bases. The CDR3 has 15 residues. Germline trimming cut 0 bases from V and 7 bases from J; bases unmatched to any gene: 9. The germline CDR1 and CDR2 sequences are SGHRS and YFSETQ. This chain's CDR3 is CASSLVAGGWNEQYF. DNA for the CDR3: TGCGCCAGCAGCTTGGTGGCGGGAGGATGGAATGAGCAGTACTTC. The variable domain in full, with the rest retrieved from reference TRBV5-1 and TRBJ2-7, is KAGVTQTPRYLIKTRGQQVTLSCSPISGHRSVSWYQQTPGQGLQFLFEYFSETQRNKGNFPGRFSGRQFSNSRSEMNVSTLELGDSALYLCASSLVAGGWNEQYFGPGTRLTVT.

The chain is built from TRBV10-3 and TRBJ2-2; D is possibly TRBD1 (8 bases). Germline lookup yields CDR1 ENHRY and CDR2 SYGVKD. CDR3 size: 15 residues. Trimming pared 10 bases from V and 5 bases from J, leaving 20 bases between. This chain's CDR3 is CANSRDRTSTGELFF. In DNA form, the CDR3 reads TGTGCCAATAGCCGGGACAGGACTAGTACCGGGGAGCTGTTTTTT.

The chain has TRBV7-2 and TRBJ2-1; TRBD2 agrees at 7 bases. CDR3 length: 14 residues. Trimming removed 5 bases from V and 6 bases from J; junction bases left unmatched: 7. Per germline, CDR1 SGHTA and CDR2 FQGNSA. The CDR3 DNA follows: TGTGCCAGCAGCCCAGCGGGAATATCCAATGAGCAGTTCTTC. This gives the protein CASSPAGISNEQFF.

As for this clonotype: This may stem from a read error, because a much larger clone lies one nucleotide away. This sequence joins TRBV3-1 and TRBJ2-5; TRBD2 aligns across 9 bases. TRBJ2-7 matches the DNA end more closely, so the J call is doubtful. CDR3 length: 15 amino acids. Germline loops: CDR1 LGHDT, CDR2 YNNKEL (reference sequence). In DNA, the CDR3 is TGTGCCGGCAGCCAAGATTGGACTAGCGCCTACGAGCAGTACTTC. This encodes CAGSQDWTSAYEQYF.

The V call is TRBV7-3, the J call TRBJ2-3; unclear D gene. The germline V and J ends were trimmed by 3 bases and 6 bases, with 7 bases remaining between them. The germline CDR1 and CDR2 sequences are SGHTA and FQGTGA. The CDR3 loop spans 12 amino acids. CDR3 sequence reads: CASSFLDDTQYF. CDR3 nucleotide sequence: TGTGCCAGCAGCTTTTTAGATGATACGCAGTATTTT.

CDR3 amino acids: CASSKGFF. The CDR3 DNA follows: TGTGCCAGCAGCAAGGGGTTCTTC. The chain couples TRBV21-1 to TRBJ2-1. TRBV21-1 is shown as a pseudogene. The CDR3 runs to 8 residues.

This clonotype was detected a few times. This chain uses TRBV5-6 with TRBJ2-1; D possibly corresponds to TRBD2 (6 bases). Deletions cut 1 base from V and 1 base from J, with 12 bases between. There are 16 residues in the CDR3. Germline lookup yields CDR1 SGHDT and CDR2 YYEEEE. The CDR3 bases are TGTGCCAGCAGCTTGTGGGGCGGGGAGTCCTACAATGAGCAGTTCTTC. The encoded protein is CASSLWGGESYNEQFF.

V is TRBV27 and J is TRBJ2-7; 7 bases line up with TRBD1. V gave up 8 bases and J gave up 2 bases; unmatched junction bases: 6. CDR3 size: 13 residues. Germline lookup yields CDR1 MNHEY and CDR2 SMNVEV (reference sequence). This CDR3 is CASSSQGTYEQYF. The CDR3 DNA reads TGTGCCAGCTCCTCACAGGGGACCTACGAGCAGTACTTC.

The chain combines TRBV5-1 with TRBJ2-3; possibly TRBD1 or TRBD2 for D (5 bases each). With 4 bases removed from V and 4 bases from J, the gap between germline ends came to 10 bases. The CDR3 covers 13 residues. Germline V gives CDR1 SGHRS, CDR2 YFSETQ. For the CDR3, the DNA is TGCGCCAGCAGCGGGAGACAGTCAGATACGCAGTATTTT. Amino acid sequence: CASSGRQSDTQYF.

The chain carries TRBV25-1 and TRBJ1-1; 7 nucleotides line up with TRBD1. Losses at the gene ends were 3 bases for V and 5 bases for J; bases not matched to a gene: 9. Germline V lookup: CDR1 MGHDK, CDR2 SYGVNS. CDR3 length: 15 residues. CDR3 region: CASSDIDRDVTEAFF. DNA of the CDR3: TGTGCCAGCAGTGACATAGACAGGGATGTGACTGAAGCTTTCTTT.

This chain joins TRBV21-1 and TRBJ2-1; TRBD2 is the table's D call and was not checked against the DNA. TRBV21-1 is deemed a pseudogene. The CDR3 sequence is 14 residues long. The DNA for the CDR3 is TGTGCCAGCAGCCTCCGGGGGGCCCGGAATGAGCAGTTCTTC. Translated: CASSLRGARNEQFF.

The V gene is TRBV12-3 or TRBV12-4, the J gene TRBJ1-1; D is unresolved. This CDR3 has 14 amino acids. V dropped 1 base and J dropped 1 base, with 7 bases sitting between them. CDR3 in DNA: TGTGCCAGCAGTTTAGATGAGGGGAACACTGAAGCTTTCTTT. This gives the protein CASSLDEGNTEAFF.